This entry describes one T cell receptor beta chain. Its antigen is not yet known. The input lacks base qualities; no much larger clone sits a single base away. This specimen's time point label, interpreted: baseline pretreatment blood. The sample's treatment or condition label, in plain terms: 15 Gy SBRT to primary tumor, nephrectomy 4 weeks later. Serial peripheral blood from radiation-treated patients was sampled at baseline, 2 weeks and 4 weeks after SBRT to track tumor-enriched clonotypes. Every patient's renal cell carcinoma showed clear cell pathology. Genomic DNA for TCR sequencing was prepared using the QIAamp DNA Blood Mini Kit (Qiagen). The analyses included just those samples that passed every quality control check. TCR beta libraries were generated from genomic DNA with the immunoSEQ kit, following the manufacturer's recommendations. For library preparation, a first multiplex PCR was performed with proprietary primers, followed by a second PCR in which unique barcodes were added, and bead cleanups were performed after each round. A positive control reaction and a negative control reaction, both provided in the kit, were run with every batch of samples. The final libraries underwent checking on an Agilent 4200 TapeStation D1000 ScreenTape, volumetric pooling, and quantification by qPCR. Sequencing was performed on an Illumina NextSeq500 with a MidOutput 150-cycle cartridge, and 156 Read1 and 15 Index1 cycles were run with kit custom primers. The pooled library was loaded at 0.95 to 1 pM, with a 20% PhiX control spiked in. The paper's data handling went like this. Vendor-processed data were analyzed in R, with a clonotype defined as all T cells sharing the same CDR3 nucleotide sequence. In the clone abundance analyses, frequencies were normalized to the 10,000 most abundant clones in each sample. Public T cell clones, which averaged fewer than five per sample, were excluded before analysis. An abundance difference of at least 32-fold between compartments was the criterion for calling clonotypes tumor-enriched or baseline blood-enriched. Clonotypes expanded or contracted between blood time points were identified with a beta-binomial differential abundance model. Similarity between tumor and blood repertoires was quantified using the Baroni-Urbani and Buser coefficient, and groups were compared with two-tailed Wilcoxon tests in R. This immuneACCESS table, as held by TCRdb, lists in-frame sequences with V and J called but not all clones. Of the missing ones, under half trace to an unresolved V gene in checked studies; the others have no known cause. The DNA was the basis for D and trimming; V, J and clone size are from that table. Within this sample are about 22,000 clones, with about 80% of them counted one time only. Roughly 39% of the sample rests with the top ten.

The germline V gene (reference sequence) specifies MNHEY as CDR1 and SMNVEV as CDR2. The CDR3 has 13 amino acids, counting the end cysteine and phenylalanine. Only CDR3 DNA remains: 39 bases, in frame from the first base. V is pruned by 5 bases and J by 2 bases, leaving 2 bases of the junction without a gene match. This sample stems from a study of radiation and T cells in renal cell carcinoma (dated by TCRdb to 2018 to 2020). Regarding the research as a whole: The samples were drawn from a clinical trial, where primary renal cell carcinomas were treated with 15 Gy of stereotactic body radiation therapy and then removed by nephrectomy 4 weeks afterward. TCR beta sequencing covered over 50 samples in total, comprising some 26 tumors and 27 peripheral blood samples. Across all 53 samples, under 4,500,000 unique CDR3 nucleotide sequences, encoding 2.5 million to 3 million unique CDR3 amino acid sequences, were identified.

Findings and caveats that apply to the study as a whole: Because pretreatment tumor biopsies were not available, the baseline intratumoral presence of clonotypes could not be determined. The single-armed trial design could not address effects of radiation dose or scheduling on the TCR repertoire. An increase in top tumor clonotypes in blood was observed from baseline to 2 weeks post-radiation, followed by contraction by 4 weeks, which was taken to suggest transient expansion of tumor-resident clones. Tracking of blood repertoire dynamics stopped at about 4 weeks after treatment, with no follow-up past that point.

The input for sequencing was blood, taken from a patient whose treatment included radiotherapy and nephrectomy. In this chain, TRBV27 is recombined with TRBJ1-2; 7 of the junction bases match TRBD1. The source is a man between 60 and 70 years old with renal cell carcinoma. The nucleotides are TGTGCCAGCAGTCCGACAGGGAACTATGGCTACACCTTC. This sequence encodes CASSPTGNYGYTF.